These T cell receptor beta chains were read from a single sample in a study of blood T cell repertoires in COVID-19. Using immunoSEQ multiplex PCR, the repertoire was profiled, and TCRdb retains in-frame clones only, with some absent. The sample holds tens of thousands of clones, about 76% seen once. Sequencing was performed on peripheral blood. These receptors all come from a man between 70 and 80 years old with active or convalescent COVID-19. CDR3s include the opening cysteine and the closing phenylalanine or tryptophan. D genes are given only for firm matches. Part of the rows lack a size; the others show once, few, many or a class for expanded clones.

d_gene: TRBD2; j_gene: TRBJ2-5; abundance: .; v_gene: TRBV27; CDR3aa: CASSALLAGKETQYF; CDR3nt: TGTGCCAGCAGTGCACTCCTAGCGGGCAAAGAGACCCAGTACTTC
d_gene: .; j_gene: TRBJ2-1; abundance: .; v_gene: TRBV28; CDR3aa: CASRRRGEQFF; CDR3nt: TGTGCCAGCAGACGTAGGGGTGAGCAGTTCTTC
d_gene: TRBD1; j_gene: TRBJ1-2; abundance: .; v_gene: TRBV28; CDR3aa: CASSTHLPGQGRGYTF; CDR3nt: TGTGCCAGCAGCACGCATCTTCCGGGACAGGGTCGCGGCTACACCTTC
d_gene: TRBD1; j_gene: TRBJ1-1; abundance: .; v_gene: TRBV5-1; CDR3aa: CASSTTGGDTEAFF; CDR3nt: TGCGCCAGCAGCACCACAGGGGGTGACACTGAAGCTTTCTTT
d_gene: TRBD2; j_gene: TRBJ2-1; abundance: .; v_gene: TRBV7-2; CDR3aa: CASSTGTSGNNEQFF; CDR3nt: TGTGCCAGCAGCACCGGGACTAGCGGGAACAATGAGCAGTTCTTC
d_gene: .; j_gene: TRBJ1-1; abundance: .; v_gene: TRBV30; CDR3aa: CAWSGRARGNTEAFF; CDR3nt: TGTGCCTGGAGTGGGAGGGCGAGGGGTAACACTGAAGCTTTCTTT
d_gene: TRBD2; j_gene: TRBJ2-3; abundance: .; v_gene: TRBV7-2; CDR3aa: CASSSGTSVLAQYF; CDR3nt: TGTGCCAGCAGCTCTGGGACTAGCGTGCTTGCGCAGTATTTT
d_gene: .; j_gene: TRBJ1-1; abundance: .; v_gene: TRBV14; CDR3aa: CASSPQGYTEAFF; CDR3nt: TGTGCCAGCAGCCCACAGGGCTACACTGAAGCTTTCTTT
d_gene: TRBD2; j_gene: TRBJ2-4; abundance: .; v_gene: TRBV6-1; CDR3aa: CASSAGTSGTGSIQYF; CDR3nt: TGTGCCAGCAGTGCCGGGACTAGCGGGACCGGTAGCATTCAGTACTTC
d_gene: .; j_gene: TRBJ1-2; abundance: few; v_gene: TRBV27; CDR3aa: CASRGRMGGYTF; CDR3nt: TGTGCCAGCAGGGGGCGTATGGGTGGCTACACCTTC
d_gene: .; j_gene: TRBJ2-5; abundance: .; v_gene: TRBV10-3; CDR3aa: CAISEVGGVQETQYF; CDR3nt: TGTGCCATCAGTGAAGTGGGAGGAGTACAAGAGACCCAGTACTTC
d_gene: TRBD2; j_gene: TRBJ2-3; abundance: .; v_gene: TRBV11-1; CDR3aa: CASSPSGRAVNTQYF; CDR3nt: TGTGCCAGCAGTCCTAGCGGGAGGGCCGTAAATACGCAGTATTTT
d_gene: TRBD1; j_gene: TRBJ1-6; abundance: .; v_gene: TRBV2; CDR3aa: CASRIGTGNNSPLHF; CDR3nt: TGTGCCAGCAGGATAGGGACAGGGAATAATTCACCCCTCCACTTT
d_gene: TRBD2; j_gene: TRBJ2-2; abundance: .; v_gene: TRBV11-2; CDR3aa: CASSTSGVNTGELFF; CDR3nt: TGTGCCAGCAGCACTAGCGGGGTTAACACCGGGGAGCTGTTTTTT
d_gene: TRBD2; j_gene: TRBJ2-5; abundance: .; v_gene: TRBV11-3; CDR3aa: CASSLTGTRPETQYF; CDR3nt: TGTGCCAGCAGCTTAACCGGGACTAGGCCCGAGACCCAGTACTTC
d_gene: .; j_gene: TRBJ2-2; abundance: .; v_gene: TRBV7-3; CDR3aa: CASSLAYTGTFRSNTGELFF; CDR3nt: TGTGCCAGCAGCTTAGCCTATACCGGGACTTTCCGCTCCAACACCGGGGAGCTGTTTTTT
d_gene: .; j_gene: TRBJ1-2; abundance: .; v_gene: TRBV28; CDR3aa: CASTPKHDGYTF; CDR3nt: TGTGCCAGCACCCCGAAGCACGATGGCTACACCTTC
d_gene: TRBD1; j_gene: TRBJ1-2; abundance: .; v_gene: TRBV19; CDR3aa: CASSRDSYGYTF; CDR3nt: TGTGCCAGTAGCCGGGACAGCTATGGCTACACCTTC
d_gene: TRBD1; j_gene: TRBJ2-1; abundance: .; v_gene: TRBV24-1; CDR3aa: CATSEAGQGYNEQFF; CDR3nt: TGTGCCACCAGTGAAGCGGGACAGGGATACAATGAGCAGTTCTTC
d_gene: TRBD1; j_gene: TRBJ2-7; abundance: once; v_gene: TRBV19; CDR3aa: CASSVRQGATYEQYF; CDR3nt: TGTGCCAGTAGTGTGAGACAGGGGGCCACCTACGAGCAGTACTTC
d_gene: .; j_gene: TRBJ2-3; abundance: .; v_gene: TRBV19; CDR3aa: CASRSRVSIDTQYF; CDR3nt: TGTGCCAGTAGATCGAGGGTATCTATAGATACGCAGTATTTT
d_gene: .; j_gene: TRBJ1-5; abundance: .; v_gene: TRBV15; CDR3aa: CATSLGRGQPQHF; CDR3nt: TGTGCCACCAGCCTAGGGAGGGGGCAGCCCCAGCATTTT
d_gene: TRBD2; j_gene: TRBJ2-7; abundance: once; v_gene: TRBV7-2; CDR3aa: CASSYTSGSAYEQYF; CDR3nt: TGTGCCAGCAGCTACACTAGCGGGAGTGCCTACGAGCAGTACTTC
d_gene: .; j_gene: TRBJ1-2; abundance: .; v_gene: TRBV6-6; CDR3aa: CASSYWGESPYGYTF; CDR3nt: TGTGCCAGCAGTTACTGGGGCGAGTCCCCCTATGGCTACACCTTC
d_gene: TRBD1; j_gene: TRBJ1-1; abundance: .; v_gene: TRBV6-1; CDR3aa: CASSEAQTGVGWTEAFF; CDR3nt: TGTGCCAGCAGTGAAGCGCAAACAGGGGTTGGTTGGACTGAAGCTTTCTTT
d_gene: .; j_gene: TRBJ2-1; abundance: .; v_gene: TRBV5-1; CDR3aa: CASSPELREVDEQFF; CDR3nt: TGCGCCAGCAGCCCTGAGCTCAGGGAGGTAGATGAGCAGTTCTTC
d_gene: .; j_gene: TRBJ2-7; abundance: .; v_gene: TRBV25-1; CDR3aa: CASNTQGSYEQYF; CDR3nt: TGTGCCAGCAACACGCAGGGCTCCTACGAGCAGTACTTC
d_gene: TRBD1; j_gene: TRBJ1-1; abundance: .; v_gene: TRBV9; CDR3aa: CASSGGVAGGFEAFF; CDR3nt: TGTGCCAGCAGCGGAGGGGTGGCAGGGGGCTTTGAAGCTTTCTTT
d_gene: .; j_gene: TRBJ2-7; abundance: .; v_gene: TRBV12-3/TRBV12-4; CDR3aa: CASTPGAYEQYF; CDR3nt: TGTGCCAGCACCCCCGGTGCCTACGAGCAGTACTTC
d_gene: .; j_gene: TRBJ2-3; abundance: .; v_gene: TRBV7-2; CDR3aa: CASSLAPGTDTQYF; CDR3nt: TGTGCCAGCAGCTTAGCGCCCGGGACAGATACGCAGTATTTT
d_gene: TRBD1; j_gene: TRBJ2-7; abundance: .; v_gene: TRBV5-6; CDR3aa: CASKMGQAASYEQYF; CDR3nt: TGTGCCAGCAAGATGGGACAGGCTGCCTCCTACGAGCAGTACTTC
d_gene: .; j_gene: TRBJ2-1; abundance: few; v_gene: TRBV14; CDR3aa: CASSKQYNEQFF; CDR3nt: TGTGCCAGCAGCAAACAGTACAATGAGCAGTTCTTC
d_gene: .; j_gene: TRBJ2-1; abundance: .; v_gene: TRBV6-5; CDR3aa: CASSPDRRDEQFF; CDR3nt: TGTGCCAGCAGCCCGGACAGAAGGGATGAGCAGTTCTTC
d_gene: .; j_gene: TRBJ2-2; abundance: few; v_gene: TRBV24-1; CDR3aa: CATSDPAAGLNTGELFF; CDR3nt: TGTGCCACCAGTGACCCCGCGGCGGGACTCAACACCGGGGAGCTGTTTTTT
d_gene: .; j_gene: TRBJ1-2; abundance: few; v_gene: TRBV10-3; CDR3aa: CAITGEGEGYTF; CDR3nt: TGTGCCATCACCGGGGAGGGGGAAGGCTACACCTTC
d_gene: .; j_gene: TRBJ2-2; abundance: .; v_gene: TRBV18; CDR3aa: CASSPQGGLNTGELFF; CDR3nt: TGTGCCAGCTCACCCCAGGGGGGCCTGAACACCGGGGAGCTGTTTTTT
d_gene: .; j_gene: TRBJ1-2; abundance: once; v_gene: TRBV29-1; CDR3aa: CSVTGLAYGYTF; CDR3nt: TGCAGCGTGACCGGGTTGGCCTATGGCTACACCTTC
d_gene: TRBD2; j_gene: TRBJ2-3; abundance: .; v_gene: TRBV5-1; CDR3aa: CASSTTSGSTDTQYF; CDR3nt: TGCGCCAGCAGCACGACTAGCGGGAGCACAGATACGCAGTATTTT
d_gene: TRBD1; j_gene: TRBJ2-3; abundance: .; v_gene: TRBV27; CDR3aa: CASSGGQGADTQYF; CDR3nt: TGTGCCAGCAGTGGTGGACAGGGAGCAGATACGCAGTATTTT
d_gene: TRBD2; j_gene: TRBJ2-7; abundance: .; v_gene: TRBV6-2/TRBV6-3; CDR3aa: CASSSGLAGGVGEQYF; CDR3nt: TGTGCCAGCAGTTCGGGACTAGCGGGGGGCGTTGGCGAGCAGTACTTC
d_gene: .; j_gene: TRBJ2-5; abundance: .; v_gene: TRBV20-1; CDR3aa: CSARGPEEYF; CDR3nt: TGCAGTGCTAGAGGTCCGGAGGAATACTTC
d_gene: .; j_gene: TRBJ2-5; abundance: .; v_gene: TRBV29-1; CDR3aa: CSAIQETQYF; CDR3nt: TGCAGCGCCATCCAAGAGACCCAGTACTTC
d_gene: .; j_gene: TRBJ1-1; abundance: .; v_gene: TRBV27; CDR3aa: CASSPRTGGARF; CDR3nt: TGTGCCAGCAGCCCGAGAACTGGCGGGGCCCGCTTT
d_gene: .; j_gene: TRBJ1-4; abundance: .; v_gene: TRBV7-2; CDR3aa: CASSLVSQDEKLFF; CDR3nt: TGTGCCAGCAGCTTAGTGTCACAGGATGAAAAACTGTTTTTT
d_gene: TRBD2; j_gene: TRBJ2-4; abundance: .; v_gene: TRBV6-5; CDR3aa: CATWGGAVKNIQYF; CDR3nt: TGTGCTACCTGGGGAGGGGCCGTCAAAAACATTCAGTACTTC
d_gene: TRBD1; j_gene: TRBJ1-2; abundance: once; v_gene: TRBV11-1; CDR3aa: CASSLTGYGYTF; CDR3nt: TGTGCCAGCAGCCTGACAGGGTACGGCTACACCTTC
d_gene: .; j_gene: TRBJ2-7; abundance: once; v_gene: TRBV5-6; CDR3aa: CASSRSYEQYF; CDR3nt: TGTGCCAGCAGCCGCTCCTACGAGCAGTACTTC
d_gene: .; j_gene: TRBJ2-2; abundance: .; v_gene: TRBV5-1; CDR3aa: CASSLGHRDPNTGELFF; CDR3nt: TGCGCCAGCAGCTTGGGCCACAGGGACCCGAACACCGGGGAGCTGTTTTTT
d_gene: TRBD1; j_gene: TRBJ2-3; abundance: .; v_gene: TRBV5-1; CDR3aa: CASSLGTATGTDTQYF; CDR3nt: TGCGCCAGCAGCCTAGGGACAGCCACCGGGACAGATACGCAGTATTTT
d_gene: TRBD1; j_gene: TRBJ1-2; abundance: .; v_gene: TRBV10-3; CDR3aa: CATKGQVEYGYTF; CDR3nt: TGTGCCACCAAGGGACAGGTGGAGTATGGCTACACCTTC
d_gene: .; j_gene: TRBJ1-3; abundance: once; v_gene: TRBV4-1; CDR3aa: CASSQEGTGGSGNTIYF; CDR3nt: TGCGCCAGCAGCCAAGAGGGAACGGGGGGCTCTGGAAACACCATATATTTT
d_gene: TRBD1; j_gene: TRBJ2-3; abundance: .; v_gene: TRBV5-1; CDR3aa: CASSLQGERDTQYF; CDR3nt: TGCGCCAGCAGCCTACAGGGGGAGAGGGATACGCAGTATTTT
d_gene: TRBD1; j_gene: TRBJ2-1; abundance: .; v_gene: TRBV6-4; CDR3aa: CARPLPLGQGRDEQFF; CDR3nt: TGTGCCAGACCCCTTCCCCTGGGACAGGGGAGGGATGAGCAGTTCTTC
d_gene: TRBD1; j_gene: TRBJ1-2; abundance: few; v_gene: TRBV3-1/TRBV3-2; CDR3aa: CASSHGTGGAGYGYTF; CDR3nt: TGTGCCAGCAGCCACGGGACAGGGGGCGCGGGCTATGGCTACACCTTC
d_gene: .; j_gene: TRBJ2-2; abundance: .; v_gene: TRBV11-3; CDR3aa: CASSRTGGGRTGELFF; CDR3nt: TGTGCCAGCAGCCGAACAGGGGGGGGACGCACCGGGGAGCTGTTTTTT